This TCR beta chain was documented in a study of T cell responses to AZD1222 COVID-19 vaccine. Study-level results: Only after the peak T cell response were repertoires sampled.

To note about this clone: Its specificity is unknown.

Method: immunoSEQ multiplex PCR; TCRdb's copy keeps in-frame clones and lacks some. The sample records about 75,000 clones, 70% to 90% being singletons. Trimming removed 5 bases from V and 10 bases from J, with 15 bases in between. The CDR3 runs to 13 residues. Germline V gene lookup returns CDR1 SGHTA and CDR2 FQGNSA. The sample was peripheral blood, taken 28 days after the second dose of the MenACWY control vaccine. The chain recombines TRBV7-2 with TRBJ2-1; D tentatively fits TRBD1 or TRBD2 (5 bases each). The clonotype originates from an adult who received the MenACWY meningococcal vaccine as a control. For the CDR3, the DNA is TGTGCCAGCAGCCAATTGGGGTGGGGGGAGCAGTTCTTC. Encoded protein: CASSQLGWGEQFF. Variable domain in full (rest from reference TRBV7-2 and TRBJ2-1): GAGVSQSPSNKVTEKGKDVELRCDPISGHTALYWYRQSLGQGLEFLIYFQGNSAPDKSGLPSDRFSAERTGGSVSTLTIQRTQQEDSAVYLCASSQLGWGEQFFGPGTRLTVL.